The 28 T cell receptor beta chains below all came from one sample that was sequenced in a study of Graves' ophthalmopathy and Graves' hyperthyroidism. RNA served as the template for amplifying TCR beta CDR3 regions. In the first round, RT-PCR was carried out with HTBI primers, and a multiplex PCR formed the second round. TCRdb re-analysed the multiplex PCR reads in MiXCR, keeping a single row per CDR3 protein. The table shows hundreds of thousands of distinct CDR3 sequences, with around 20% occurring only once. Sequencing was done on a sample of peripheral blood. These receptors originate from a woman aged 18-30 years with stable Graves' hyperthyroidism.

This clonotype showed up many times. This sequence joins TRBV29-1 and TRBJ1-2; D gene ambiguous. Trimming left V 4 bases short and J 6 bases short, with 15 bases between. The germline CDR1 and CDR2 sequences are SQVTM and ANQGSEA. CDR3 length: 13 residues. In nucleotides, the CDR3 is TGCAGCGTTGCAGTTGGCTCTGTGGATGGCTACACCTTC. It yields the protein CSVAVGSVDGYTF.

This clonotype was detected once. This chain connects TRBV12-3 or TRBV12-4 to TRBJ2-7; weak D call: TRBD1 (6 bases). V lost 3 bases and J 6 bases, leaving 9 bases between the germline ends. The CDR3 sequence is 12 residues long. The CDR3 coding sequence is TGTGCCAGCAGTTTCGGGACACTCGAGCAGTACTTC. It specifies CASSFGTLEQYF.

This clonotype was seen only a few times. CDR3 nucleotide sequence: TGTGCCAGCAGCTTAGGGTCTTCGAGCGGAAGGGGAGAGACCCAGTACTTC. Translated, it gives CASSLGSSSGRGETQYF. The chain employs TRBV11-1 and TRBJ2-5, with D possibly called TRBD1 or TRBD2 (5 bases each). Germline-derived CDR1 and CDR2 are SGHAT and FQDESV (reference sequence). The germline V and J ends were trimmed by 1 base and 4 bases, with 19 bases remaining between them. This CDR3 has 17 residues.

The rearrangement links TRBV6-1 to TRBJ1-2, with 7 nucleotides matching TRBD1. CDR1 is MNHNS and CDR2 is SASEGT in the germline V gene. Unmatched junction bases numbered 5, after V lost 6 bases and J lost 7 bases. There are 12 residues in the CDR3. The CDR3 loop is CASRETGFGYTF. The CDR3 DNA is TGTGCCAGCAGGGAGACAGGGTTTGGCTACACCTTC.

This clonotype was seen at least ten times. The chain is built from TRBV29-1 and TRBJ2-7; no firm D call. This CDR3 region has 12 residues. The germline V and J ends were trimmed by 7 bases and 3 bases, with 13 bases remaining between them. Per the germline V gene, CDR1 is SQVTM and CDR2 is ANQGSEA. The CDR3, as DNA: TGCAGCGCGTGGACCAAAGACTACGAGCAGTACTTC. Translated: CSAWTKDYEQYF.

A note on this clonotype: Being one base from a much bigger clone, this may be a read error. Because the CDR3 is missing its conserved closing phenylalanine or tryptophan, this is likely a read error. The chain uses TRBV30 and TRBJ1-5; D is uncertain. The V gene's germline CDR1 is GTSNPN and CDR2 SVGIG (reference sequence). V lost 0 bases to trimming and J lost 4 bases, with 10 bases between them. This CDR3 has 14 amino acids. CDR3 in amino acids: CAWSVRSGNQPQHL. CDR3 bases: TGTGCCTGGAGTGTACGCTCCGGGAATCAGCCCCAGCATTTG.

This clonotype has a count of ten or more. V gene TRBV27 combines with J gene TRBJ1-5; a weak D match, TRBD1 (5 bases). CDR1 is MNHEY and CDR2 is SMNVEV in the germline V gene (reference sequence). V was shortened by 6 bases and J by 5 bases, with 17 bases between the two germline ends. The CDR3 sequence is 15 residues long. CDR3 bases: TGTGCCAGCAGCCGGGGACTACCGGGATATCAGCCCCAGCATTTT. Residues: CASSRGLPGYQPQHF.

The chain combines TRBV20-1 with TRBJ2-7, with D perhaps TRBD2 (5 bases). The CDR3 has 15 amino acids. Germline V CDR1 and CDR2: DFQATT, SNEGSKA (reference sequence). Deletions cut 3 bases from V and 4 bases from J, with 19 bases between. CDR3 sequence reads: CSARSSDRGWYEQYF. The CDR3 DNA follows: TGCAGTGCTAGGTCCTCCGATCGAGGGTGGTACGAGCAGTACTTC.

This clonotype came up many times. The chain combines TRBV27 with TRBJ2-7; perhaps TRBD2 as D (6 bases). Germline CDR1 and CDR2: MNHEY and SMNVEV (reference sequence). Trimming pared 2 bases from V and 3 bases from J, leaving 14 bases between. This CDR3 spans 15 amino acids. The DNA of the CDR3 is TGTGCCAGCAGTTTAGATTGGCGGGGCTACTACGAGCAGTACTTC. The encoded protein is CASSLDWRGYYEQYF.

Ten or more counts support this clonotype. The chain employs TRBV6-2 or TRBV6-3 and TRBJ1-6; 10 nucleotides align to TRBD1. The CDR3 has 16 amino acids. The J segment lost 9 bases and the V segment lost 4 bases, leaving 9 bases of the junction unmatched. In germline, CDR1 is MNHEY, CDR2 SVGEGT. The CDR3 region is CASSWGLTGGSSPLHF. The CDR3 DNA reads TGTGCCAGCAGTTGGGGACTGACAGGGGGCAGTTCACCCCTCCACTTT.

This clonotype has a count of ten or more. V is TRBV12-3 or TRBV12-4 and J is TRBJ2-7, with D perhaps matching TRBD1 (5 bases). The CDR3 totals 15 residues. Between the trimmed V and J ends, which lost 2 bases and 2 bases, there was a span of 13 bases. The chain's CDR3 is CASSLSPDRTYEQYF. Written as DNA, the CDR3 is TGTGCCAGCAGTTTATCCCCCGACAGAACCTACGAGCAGTACTTC.

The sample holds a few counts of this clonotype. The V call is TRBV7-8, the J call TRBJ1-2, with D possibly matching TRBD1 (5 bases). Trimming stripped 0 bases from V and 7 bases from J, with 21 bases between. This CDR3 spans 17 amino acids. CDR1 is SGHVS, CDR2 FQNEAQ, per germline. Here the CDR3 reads CASSLAYRGKGAAGYTF. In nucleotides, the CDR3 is TGTGCCAGCAGCTTAGCGTACCGGGGGAAAGGGGCGGCTGGCTACACCTTC.

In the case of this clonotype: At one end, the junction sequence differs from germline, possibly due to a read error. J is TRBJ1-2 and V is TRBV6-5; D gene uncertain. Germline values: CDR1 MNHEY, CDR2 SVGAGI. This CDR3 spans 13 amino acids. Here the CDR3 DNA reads TGTGCCAGCAGTTACGTCTTTAACTATGGTTACACCTTC. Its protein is CASSYVFNYGYTF.

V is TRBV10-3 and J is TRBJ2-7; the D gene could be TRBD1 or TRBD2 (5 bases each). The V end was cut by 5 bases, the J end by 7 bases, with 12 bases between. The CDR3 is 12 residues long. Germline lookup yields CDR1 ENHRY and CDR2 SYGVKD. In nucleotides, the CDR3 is TGTGCCATCAGTCTCAGGGACGGGGAGCAGTACTTC. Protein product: CAISLRDGEQYF.

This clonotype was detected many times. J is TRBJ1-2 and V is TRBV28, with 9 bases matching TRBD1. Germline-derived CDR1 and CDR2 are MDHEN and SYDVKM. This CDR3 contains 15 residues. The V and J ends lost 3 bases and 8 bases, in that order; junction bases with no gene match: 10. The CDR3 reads CASSLNAGQGRGYTF. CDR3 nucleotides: TGTGCCAGCAGTTTGAACGCGGGACAGGGAAGAGGCTACACCTTC.

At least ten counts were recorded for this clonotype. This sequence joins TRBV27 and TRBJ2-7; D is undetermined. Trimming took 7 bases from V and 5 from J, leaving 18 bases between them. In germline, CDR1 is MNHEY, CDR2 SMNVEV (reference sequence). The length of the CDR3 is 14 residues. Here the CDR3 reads CASTPWEGSNEQYF. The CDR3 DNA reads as TGTGCCAGCACCCCATGGGAAGGTTCTAACGAGCAGTACTTC.

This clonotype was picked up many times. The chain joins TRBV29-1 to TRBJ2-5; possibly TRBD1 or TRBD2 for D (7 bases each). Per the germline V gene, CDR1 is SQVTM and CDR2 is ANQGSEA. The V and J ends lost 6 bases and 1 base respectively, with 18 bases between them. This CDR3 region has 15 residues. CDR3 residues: CSVETGRGTQETQYF. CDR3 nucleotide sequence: TGCAGCGTAGAGACAGGGAGGGGTACCCAAGAGACCCAGTACTTC. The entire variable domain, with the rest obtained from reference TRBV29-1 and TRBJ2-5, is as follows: SAVISQKPSRDICQRGTSLTIQCQVDSQVTMMFWYRQQPGQSLTLIATANQGSEATYESGFVIDKFPISRPNLTFSTLTVSNMSPEDSSIYLCSVETGRGTQETQYFGPGTRLLVL.

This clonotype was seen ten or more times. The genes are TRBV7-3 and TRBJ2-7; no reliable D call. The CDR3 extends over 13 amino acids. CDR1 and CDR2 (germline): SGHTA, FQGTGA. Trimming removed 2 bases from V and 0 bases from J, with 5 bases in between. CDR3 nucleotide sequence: TGTGCCAGCAGCTTAGAGTTCTCCTACGAGCAGTACTTC. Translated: CASSLEFSYEQYF.

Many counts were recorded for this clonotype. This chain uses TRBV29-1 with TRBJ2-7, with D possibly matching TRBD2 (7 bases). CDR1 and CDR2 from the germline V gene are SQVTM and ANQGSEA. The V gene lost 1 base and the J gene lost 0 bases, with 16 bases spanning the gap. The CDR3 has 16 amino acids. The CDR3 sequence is CSVEVGGLADSYEQYF. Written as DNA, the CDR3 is TGCAGCGTTGAAGTGGGGGGGCTAGCGGACTCCTACGAGCAGTACTTC.

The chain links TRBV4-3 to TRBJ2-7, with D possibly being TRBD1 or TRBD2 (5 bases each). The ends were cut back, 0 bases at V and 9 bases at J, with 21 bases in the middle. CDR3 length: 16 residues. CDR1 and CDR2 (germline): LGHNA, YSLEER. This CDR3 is CASSQDSGTGNDGQYF. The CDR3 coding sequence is TGCGCCAGCAGCCAAGATTCGGGGACGGGGAACGACGGGCAGTACTTC.

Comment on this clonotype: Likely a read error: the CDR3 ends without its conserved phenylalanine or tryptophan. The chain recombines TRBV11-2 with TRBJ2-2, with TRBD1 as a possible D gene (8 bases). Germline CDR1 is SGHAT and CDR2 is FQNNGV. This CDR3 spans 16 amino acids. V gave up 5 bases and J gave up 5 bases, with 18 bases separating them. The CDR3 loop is CASSLNRGGKTGELFV. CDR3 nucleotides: TGTGCCAGCAGCCTCAACAGGGGGGGAAAGACCGGGGAGCTGTTTGTT.

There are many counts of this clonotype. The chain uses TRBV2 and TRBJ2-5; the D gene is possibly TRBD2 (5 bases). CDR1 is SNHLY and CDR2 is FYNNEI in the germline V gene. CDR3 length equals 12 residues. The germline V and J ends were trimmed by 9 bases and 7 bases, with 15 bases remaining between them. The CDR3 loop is CARGTSGGTQYF. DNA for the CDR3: TGTGCCAGGGGAACGAGCGGAGGGACCCAGTACTTC.

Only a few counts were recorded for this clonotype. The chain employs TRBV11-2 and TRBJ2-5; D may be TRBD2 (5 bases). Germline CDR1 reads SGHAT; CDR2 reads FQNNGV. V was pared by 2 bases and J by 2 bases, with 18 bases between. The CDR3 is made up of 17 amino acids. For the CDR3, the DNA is TGTGCCAGCAGCTTACGTTACCCGCCAACTAGTCAAGAGACCCAGTACTTC. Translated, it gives CASSLRYPPTSQETQYF.

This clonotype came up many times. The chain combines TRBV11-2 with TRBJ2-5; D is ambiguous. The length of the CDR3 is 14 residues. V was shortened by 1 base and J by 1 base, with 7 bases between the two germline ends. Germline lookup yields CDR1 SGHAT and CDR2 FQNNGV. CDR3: CASSLVRSQETQYF. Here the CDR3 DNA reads TGTGCCAGCAGCTTAGTTCGGAGCCAAGAGACCCAGTACTTC.

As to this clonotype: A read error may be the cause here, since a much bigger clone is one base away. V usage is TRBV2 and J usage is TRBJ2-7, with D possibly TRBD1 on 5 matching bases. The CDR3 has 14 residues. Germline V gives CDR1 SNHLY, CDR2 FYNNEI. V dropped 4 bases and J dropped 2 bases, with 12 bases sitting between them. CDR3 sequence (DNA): TGTGCCAGCAGTGTCTCAGGGTCCACCTACGAGCAGTACTTC. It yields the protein CASSVSGSTYEQYF.

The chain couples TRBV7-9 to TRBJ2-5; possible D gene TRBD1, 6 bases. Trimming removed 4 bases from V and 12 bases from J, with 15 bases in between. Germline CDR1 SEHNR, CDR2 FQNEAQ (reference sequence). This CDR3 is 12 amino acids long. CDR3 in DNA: TGTGCCAGCAGCTACCAGACAGGATCAAAGTACTTC. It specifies CASSYQTGSKYF.

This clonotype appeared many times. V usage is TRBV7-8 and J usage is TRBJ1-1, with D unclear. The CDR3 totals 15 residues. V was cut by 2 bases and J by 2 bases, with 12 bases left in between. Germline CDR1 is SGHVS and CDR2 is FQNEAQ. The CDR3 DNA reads TGTGCCAGCAGCTTATTCGGGTCGAGAAACACTGAAGCTTTCTTT. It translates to CASSLFGSRNTEAFF.

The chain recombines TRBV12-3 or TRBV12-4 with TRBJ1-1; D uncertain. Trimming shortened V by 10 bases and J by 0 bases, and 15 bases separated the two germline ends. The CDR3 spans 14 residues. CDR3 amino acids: CATLNGLMNTEAFF. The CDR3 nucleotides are TGTGCCACCCTGAATGGGCTGATGAACACTGAAGCTTTCTTT.